What follows is one T cell receptor beta chain and its context. These data belong to a study of cytomegalovirus exposure and HLA in healthy donors. Per the germline V gene, CDR1 is SGHTA and CDR2 is FQGNSA. This CDR3 is built from 18 residues. Trimming took 3 bases from V and 5 from J; bases not matched to a gene: 15. Both 60 Vbeta primers and 13 Jbeta primers went into the PCR. Sequencing was performed with immunoSEQ multiplex PCR; in TCRdb, only in-frame clones are kept and a portion is missing. There are approximately 130,000 clones in the sample; 60% to 85% occur only once, and approximately 1.4% lies in the top ten.

This rearrangement joins TRBV7-2 to TRBJ1-4; TRBD1 agrees at 7 bases. The TCR sequence derives from a woman aged 40 to 50 in good health and CMV-seronegative. The sequenced sample was PBMCs. CDR3 loop: CASSFTPGQRFTNEKLFF. CDR3 DNA: TGTGCCAGCAGCTTCACTCCGGGACAGCGATTTACCAATGAAAAACTGTTTTTT. Combining the CDR3 with reference TRBV7-2 and TRBJ1-4 gives the whole variable domain GAGVSQSPSNKVTEKGKDVELRCDPISGHTALYWYRQSLGQGLEFLIYFQGNSAPDKSGLPSDRFSAERTGGSVSTLTIQRTQQEDSAVYLCASSFTPGQRFTNEKLFFGSGTQLSVL.